This record looks at one TCR beta chain sequence and its context. Its antigen is unknown. After 5'RACE with constant-segment primers, TCR alpha and TCR beta cDNA libraries carrying sample barcodes and UMIs were obtained. TCRdb ran MiXCR on the 5' RACE reads and lists one entry per CDR3 protein. This sample has about 250,000 distinct CDR3 sequences, with approximately 15% found just once. The sample belongs to a study of T-cell memory formation after mild COVID-19. Findings and caveats of the study: There were some responding clones in pre-infection memory, which suggested that cross-reactive memory had joined. Proof of SARS-CoV-2 specificity was absent for the second-wave clones that crested on day 37.

V shed 4 bases and J 8 bases; nucleotides not matched to a gene: 12. The CDR3 length is 17 residues. Germline CDR1 KGHDR, CDR2 SFDVKD. This chain connects TRBV24-1 to TRBJ2-1; 11 bases match TRBD1. The TCR was taken from an adult woman who had mild COVID-19 (a few samples of this study predate the infection). Cell type and time point are not known. Sequencing used PBMCs or a T cell subset sorted from them (not recorded which). CDR3 in amino acids: CATSDPNPGQGGDEQFF. As DNA, the CDR3 is TGTGCCACCAGTGACCCTAACCCGGGACAGGGGGGTGATGAGCAGTTCTTC.